Reported below is one TCR beta chain. Its antigen is not known. The CDR3 contains 16 residues. Germline V gene sequence: CDR1 SGHRS, CDR2 YFSETQ. V gave up 4 bases and J gave up 0 bases, with 14 bases separating them. Profiled with immunoSEQ multiplex PCR; TCRdb holds only in-frame clones, not every one. The sample contains around 400,000 clones, about four fifths of which appear only once. Treatment indicated: around 19 received Ad26.COV2.S at low or high dose, single or two shots; 5 received placebo; per-sample allocation not given. Specimen acquisition occurred on day 63 following the initial vaccine or placebo injection. The donor was a Boston adult aged 18-55 years. The record originates from a study of Ad26.COV2.S vaccination and SARS-CoV-2 variants. Overall study findings and caveats: People who got the vaccine or the placebo had similar non-spike TCR breadth. Analyses that measured TCR breadth and depth may have underestimated total T cell responses. Reported findings describe substantial breadth in spike-specific CD8+ and CD4+ T cell responses following vaccination.

This chain joins TRBV5-1 and TRBJ1-3; D unclear. This TCR was recovered from a person aged 18-60 years who received the Ad26.COV2.S COVID-19 vaccine or a placebo. The sample was peripheral blood, taken in a trial of Ad26.COV2.S vaccine versus placebo. This CDR3 is CASSLSPGYSGNTIYF. The CDR3 DNA is TGCGCCAGCAGCCTTTCCCCAGGATACTCTGGAAACACCATATATTTT.